The subject of this entry is one T cell receptor beta chain. This sample was taken from a study of blood T cell repertoires in COVID-19. About the research overall: Acute and convalescent COVID-19 samples came from the United States, Italy and Spain.

Some clones are missing from TCRdb's copy, which holds only in-frame ones; the method was immunoSEQ multiplex PCR. The repertoire includes under 45,000 clones, roughly 90% of them detected once, and under 9% sits in the top ten. From germline, CDR1 is LNHDA and CDR2 SQIVND (reference sequence). This CDR3 has 17 residues. V shed 3 bases, J shed 3 bases, and the junction held 8 bases outside the gene matches. This receptor was taken from a man aged 60 to 69 with active COVID-19. This rearrangement joins TRBV19 to TRBJ2-3; 11 bases map to TRBD1. The specimen was peripheral blood. The CDR3 nucleotides read TGTGCCAGTAGTATCGGTGGCGGACAGGGGGCAACAGATACGCAGTATTTT. This encodes CASSIGGGQGATDTQYF.